Following are 31 T cell receptor beta chains from one sample sequenced in a study of T cell responses to AZD1222 COVID-19 vaccine. TCRdb's table, derived via immunoSEQ multiplex PCR, lists solely in-frame clones and lacks some. The data show about 120,000 clones, about nine tenths seen once. The specimen comprised peripheral blood, sampled 28 days after the second AZD1222 dose. Receptor source: an adult who received the AZD1222 COVID-19 vaccine.

J is TRBJ2-7 and V is TRBV5-4, with D unresolved. The CDR3 is made up of 15 amino acids. Germline CDR1 is SGHNT and CDR2 is YYREEE (reference sequence). Trimming took off 3 bases at V and 1 base at J, with 14 bases between the two ends. The DNA for the CDR3 is TGTGCCAGCAGCTCGAAACGGACGGATTCCTACGAGCAGTACTTC. Translating gives CASSSKRTDSYEQYF.

The chain recombines TRBV7-3 with TRBJ1-6; TRBD1 matches 8 bases. With 4 bases clipped from V and 11 bases from J, the junction kept 4 bases outside the gene matches. The germline V gene encodes CDR1 SGHTA and CDR2 FQGTGA. The CDR3 covers 13 residues. The CDR3 loop reads CASSYDRGAPLHF. The CDR3 region has the DNA TGTGCCAGCAGCTACGACAGGGGTGCACCCCTCCACTTT.

V is TRBV6-1 and J is TRBJ2-2; 8 nucleotides match TRBD2. Germline-derived CDR1 and CDR2 are MNHNS and SASEGT. With V trimmed by 4 bases and J by 2 bases, 6 bases remained unmatched. The CDR3 loop spans 16 amino acids. CDR3 bases: TGTGCCAGCAGTGCCCGGGGGGGGAGTAACACCGGGGAGCTGTTTTTT. Amino acids: CASSARGGSNTGELFF.

The V call is TRBV9, the J call TRBJ1-1; D unresolved. CDR3 size: 15 residues. Germline CDR1 is SGDLS and CDR2 is YYNGEE. The germline V and J ends were trimmed by 4 bases and 4 bases, with 17 bases remaining between them. CDR3 sequence: CASSLLTGVSTEAFF. In DNA form, the CDR3 reads TGTGCCAGCAGCCTACTGACCGGCGTCAGCACTGAAGCTTTCTTT.

V gene TRBV2 combines with J gene TRBJ2-3; D uncertain. The CDR3 is made up of 15 amino acids. The V and J ends lost 8 bases and 1 base respectively, with 16 bases between them. CDR1 and CDR2 from the germline V gene are SNHLY and FYNNEI. This CDR3 reads CASSPRGEGTDTQYF. In DNA, the CDR3 is TGTGCCAGCTCCCCGCGAGGTGAGGGCACAGATACGCAGTATTTT.

The genes are TRBV6-5 and TRBJ1-2; 7 bases line up with TRBD1. There are 14 residues in the CDR3. After removal of 6 bases from V and 5 bases from J, the junction contained 9 bases not matched to a gene. The germline V gene encodes CDR1 MNHEY and CDR2 SVGAGI. This chain's CDR3 is CASRAGGSWYGYTF. As DNA, the CDR3 is TGTGCCAGCAGGGCAGGGGGGTCGTGGTATGGCTACACCTTC.

This clone was recorded once. This chain links TRBV30 with TRBJ2-1, with TRBD2 matching over 13 bases. With V trimmed by 0 bases and J by 0 bases, 2 bases remained unmatched. In germline, CDR1 is GTSNPN, CDR2 SVGIG (reference sequence). The CDR3 extends over 17 amino acids. For the CDR3, the DNA is TGTGCCTGGAGTGTAAGGACTAGCGGGAGCTCCTACAATGAGCAGTTCTTC. It yields the protein CAWSVRTSGSSYNEQFF.

V usage is TRBV19 and J usage is TRBJ1-2, with 8 positions matching TRBD1. J gave up 4 bases and V 1 base, and 2 bases lay outside the gene matches. This CDR3 contains 14 residues. Germline V gene sequence: CDR1 LNHDA, CDR2 SQIVND (reference sequence). DNA for the CDR3: TGTGCCAGTAGTATAGGGGGACAGGTCTATGGCTACACCTTC. Translation: CASSIGGQVYGYTF.

This chain uses TRBV6-6 with TRBJ2-7; D not certain. The CDR3 totals 14 residues. The V end was cut by 6 bases, the J end by 0 bases, with 12 bases between. Germline V gives CDR1 MNHNY, CDR2 SVGAGI (reference sequence). The CDR3 here is CASRLDPNSYEQYF. The CDR3 DNA is TGTGCCAGCAGACTGGACCCGAACTCCTACGAGCAGTACTTC.

This sequence joins TRBV2 and TRBJ1-1; TRBD1 is a possible D gene (5 bases). Germline V gives CDR1 SNHLY, CDR2 FYNNEI. Trimming shortened V by 6 bases and J by 10 bases, and 18 bases separated the two germline ends. The CDR3 sequence is 13 residues long. The CDR3, as DNA: TGTGCCAGCAGGACGGGTTGGGACGGAGTAGCTTTCTTT. It specifies CASRTGWDGVAFF.

The count of this clone is one. The chain recombines TRBV5-6 with TRBJ1-1, with TRBD1 matching 10 bases. This CDR3 is 16 amino acids long. Trimming cost V 2 bases and J 8 bases; bases outside gene matches: 12. Germline V gene sequence: CDR1 SGHDT, CDR2 YYEEEE. As DNA, the CDR3 is TGTGCCAGCAGCTTCCTTACCGGGACAGGGGTAGGAGAAGCTTTCTTT. Protein product: CASSFLTGTGVGEAFF. The whole variable domain, filled in from reference TRBV5-6 and TRBJ1-1, reads DAGVTQSPTHLIKTRGQQVTLRCSPKSGHDTVSWYQQALGQGPQFIFQYYEEEERQRGNFPDRFSGHQFPNYSSELNVNALLLGDSALYLCASSFLTGTGVGEAFFGQGTRLTVV.

The chain joins TRBV18 to TRBJ2-7; TRBD1 aligns across 9 bases. This CDR3 region has 15 residues. The V segment lost 1 base and the J segment 3 bases; nucleotides outside the gene matches: 4. Germline lookup yields CDR1 KGHSH and CDR2 LQKENI. The CDR3 reads CASSPRDREHYEQYF. CDR3 sequence (DNA): TGTGCCAGCTCACCACGGGACAGGGAACACTACGAGCAGTACTTC.

The CDR3 DNA sequence: TGTGCCAGCAGGGGGGAAAGAGCTAACTATGGCTACACCTTC. Protein sequence: CASRGERANYGYTF. This chain links TRBV6-5 with TRBJ1-2; D perhaps matches TRBD1 (5 bases). Per germline, CDR1 MNHEY and CDR2 SVGAGI. The V and J ends lost 6 bases and 0 bases respectively, with 11 bases between them. There are 14 residues in the CDR3.

The V call is TRBV29-1, the J call TRBJ2-7, with D perhaps being TRBD1 or TRBD2 (5 bases each). The CDR3 sequence is 15 residues long. The germline V gene has CDR1 SQVTM and CDR2 ANQGSEA. The germline V and J ends were trimmed by 1 base and 1 base, with 14 bases remaining between them. CDR3 in DNA: TGCAGCGTTGAAGCCGGGACGGATAATTCCTACGAGCAGTACTTC. It is translated as CSVEAGTDNSYEQYF.

CDR3 in DNA: TGTGCCAGCAGCGGGACAGGGCTCCACGAGCAGTACTTC. It translates to CASSGTGLHEQYF. The chain recombines TRBV25-1 with TRBJ2-7; 9 positions agree with TRBD1. The CDR3 contains 13 residues. With V trimmed by 6 bases and J by 5 bases, 5 bases remained unmatched. Germline lookup yields CDR1 MGHDK and CDR2 SYGVNS.

This clone was recorded only once. The chain joins TRBV11-1 to TRBJ1-3; D is uncertain. Germline V lookup: CDR1 SGHAT, CDR2 FQDESV (reference sequence). The CDR3 loop spans 15 amino acids. The V end was cut by 3 bases, the J end by 0 bases, with 9 bases between. The CDR3 DNA reads as TGTGCCAGCAGCTTTGGACCGCGCTCTGGAAACACCATATATTTT. Residues: CASSFGPRSGNTIYF.

The rearrangement uses TRBV6-5 and TRBJ2-7; D is uncertain. This CDR3 is 14 amino acids long. Germline V gene data show CDR1 as MNHEY and CDR2 as SVGAGI. The germline V and J ends were trimmed by 7 bases and 5 bases, with 18 bases remaining between them. The chain's CDR3 is CASTFRPSGDEQYF. CDR3 nucleotide sequence: TGTGCCAGCACCTTTCGGCCCTCGGGCGACGAGCAGTACTTC.

On this clone: The same CDR3 is also encoded by other DNA sequences in this sample. This rearrangement joins TRBV4-3 to TRBJ2-2, with D uncertain. Germline lookup yields CDR1 LGHNA and CDR2 YSLEER. The length of the CDR3 is 16 residues. The ends were cut back, 0 bases at V and 2 bases at J, with 10 bases in the middle. The DNA of the CDR3 is TGCGCCAGCAGCCAAGATCTTTGGGGAAACACCGGGGAGCTGTTTTTT. It yields the protein CASSQDLWGNTGELFF.

The chain carries TRBV7-2 and TRBJ1-1; TRBD1 is a possible D gene (5 bases). Germline V gene lookup returns CDR1 SGHTA and CDR2 FQGNSA. There are 14 residues in the CDR3. The V end lost 5 bases, the J end lost 1 base, and 11 bases lay between the germline ends. The CDR3 DNA follows: TGTGCCAGCAGCACGGGACCTTCGAACACTGAAGCTTTCTTT. Protein product: CASSTGPSNTEAFF.

The chain joins TRBV4-2 to TRBJ2-5, with 7 bases that match TRBD2. Germline assignment: CDR1 LGHNA and CDR2 YNFKEQ. The CDR3 spans 13 residues. V was pared by 0 bases and J by 7 bases, with 2 bases of the junction left unmatched. This CDR3 is CASSQEWGGTQYF. DNA of the CDR3: TGTGCCAGCAGCCAAGAATGGGGGGGGACCCAGTACTTC.

The chain employs TRBV20-1 and TRBJ1-2; D unresolved. Trimming stripped 3 bases from V and 4 bases from J, with 12 bases between. The CDR3 spans 13 residues. CDR1 and CDR2 (germline): DFQATT, SNEGSKA (reference sequence). The CDR3 loop reads CSASSRVGYGYTF. The CDR3, as DNA: TGCAGTGCTAGTTCTCGGGTGGGCTATGGCTACACCTTC.

The chain uses TRBV19 and TRBJ1-2; the D gene is possibly TRBD1 (5 bases). The germline V gene has CDR1 LNHDA and CDR2 SQIVND (reference sequence). The CDR3 contains 15 residues. V shed 5 bases and J shed 4 bases, with 17 bases lying between them. In nucleotides, the CDR3 is TGTGCCAGTAGTCCCGACCGGGGGTCGGCCTATGGCTACACCTTC. Translating it yields CASSPDRGSAYGYTF.

V usage is TRBV27 and J usage is TRBJ2-7, with 7 bases lining up with TRBD1. The CDR3 is 14 amino acids. Germline CDR1 and CDR2: MNHEY and SMNVEV (reference sequence). V trimming: 8 bases; J trimming: 3 bases; junction bases outside the gene matches: 10. The CDR3 here is CASHRQGSGYEQYF. Written as DNA, the CDR3 is TGTGCCAGCCATCGACAGGGATCCGGCTACGAGCAGTACTTC.

The chain couples TRBV7-6 to TRBJ2-5; D possibly corresponds to TRBD2 (5 bases). V gave up 3 bases and J gave up 4 bases, with 9 bases separating them. Germline lookup yields CDR1 SGHVS and CDR2 FNYEAQ. This CDR3 contains 13 residues. The CDR3, as DNA: TGTGCCAGCAGCTTCGGAGGAACAGAGACCCAGTACTTC. It is translated as CASSFGGTETQYF.

The V gene is TRBV10-3, the J gene TRBJ1-6; D is undetermined. The CDR3 runs 13 residues. Deletions cut 6 bases from V and 9 bases from J, with 12 bases between. CDR1 and CDR2 (germline): ENHRY, SYGVKD. The CDR3 sequence: CAIREEVASPLHF. The DNA of the CDR3 is TGTGCCATCAGGGAGGAAGTAGCTTCACCCCTCCACTTT.

This chain connects TRBV27 to TRBJ1-2; the D gene is possibly TRBD1 (5 bases). The CDR3 length is 14 residues. Trimming stripped 3 bases from V and 4 bases from J, with 12 bases between. Germline V lookup: CDR1 MNHEY, CDR2 SMNVEV (reference sequence). CDR3 sequence reads: CASSFRGSLYGYTF. The CDR3 nucleotides read TGTGCCAGCAGTTTTAGGGGCAGCCTCTATGGCTACACCTTC.

CDR3 residues: CASSPQTASTGELFF. CDR3 nucleotides: TGTGCCAGCAGCCCCCAAACAGCAAGCACCGGGGAGCTGTTTTTT. This chain uses TRBV7-3 with TRBJ2-2; D is unclear. Germline V gives CDR1 SGHTA, CDR2 FQGTGA. The CDR3 contains 15 residues. The V and J ends lost 5 bases and 4 bases respectively, with 14 bases between them.

This clone was observed a few times. The chain is built from TRBV7-9 and TRBJ1-2; 8 nucleotides match TRBD1. With 4 bases clipped from V and 8 bases from J, the junction kept 3 bases outside the gene matches. CDR1 and CDR2 from the germline V gene are SEHNR and FQNEAQ (reference sequence). The CDR3 consists of 12 residues. CDR3 in amino acids: CASSSRGRGYTF. The DNA for the CDR3 is TGTGCCAGCAGCTCCAGGGGGCGCGGCTACACCTTC.

The chain is built from TRBV10-3 and TRBJ1-5; possible D gene TRBD1, 5 bases. The germline gives CDR1 ENHRY, CDR2 SYGVKD. The CDR3 is 13 residues long. Trimming removed 11 bases at V and 1 base at J, with 12 bases between. The CDR3 nucleotides are TGTGCCGTTCGGGACGACAGCAATCAGCCCCAGCATTTT. Residues: CAVRDDSNQPQHF.

The chain couples TRBV5-1 to TRBJ1-2, with a possible D match to TRBD1 (5 bases). The CDR3 has 17 amino acids. From germline, CDR1 is SGHRS and CDR2 YFSETQ. Trimming cost V 4 bases and J 0 bases, with 19 bases left between them. The CDR3 here is CASSLPHGGETNYGYTF. The DNA of the CDR3 is TGCGCCAGCAGCCTTCCTCATGGAGGGGAAACTAACTATGGCTACACCTTC.

Notes on this clone: At one end, the junction sequence differs from germline, possibly due to a read error. This rearrangement joins TRBV29-1 to TRBJ1-4, with 8 bases aligning to TRBD1. The CDR3 has 14 amino acids. Germline loops: CDR1 SQVTM, CDR2 ANQGSEA. In DNA, the CDR3 is TGCAGCGTTCAAGACAGGGGTAGGGATGAAAAACTGTTTTTT. Translated: CSVQDRGRDEKLFF. Full variable domain (outside the CDR3, taken from reference TRBV29-1 and TRBJ1-4): SAVISQKPSRDICQRGTSLTIQCQVDSQVTMMFWYRQQPGQSLTLIATANQGSEATYESGFVIDKFPISRPNLTFSTLTVSNMSPEDSSIYLCSVQDRGRDEKLFFGSGTQLSVL.